The 20 T cell receptor beta chains listed next were all sequenced from one sample in a study of blood T cell repertoires in COVID-19. The data were produced by immunoSEQ multiplex PCR, yet TCRdb's version contains in-frame clones alone and is incomplete. The table has more than 200,000 clones, about 91% seen once. Sample: peripheral blood. Receptors originate from a woman aged 25-40 years with COVID-19, enrolled during active disease.

The chain has TRBV29-1 and TRBJ2-1, with 7 bases fitting TRBD2. The V segment lost 4 bases and the J segment 8 bases; nucleotides outside the gene matches: 5. The CDR3 is 12 residues long. Germline assignment: CDR1 SQVTM and CDR2 ANQGSEA. CDR3 protein: CSVGRGGDEQFF. CDR3 bases: TGCAGCGTTGGTCGCGGGGGAGATGAGCAGTTCTTC.

The V gene is TRBV7-2, the J gene TRBJ2-5; 7 bases are shared with TRBD2. This CDR3 is built from 15 residues. Germline V lookup: CDR1 SGHTA, CDR2 FQGNSA. Trimming removed 4 bases from V and 4 bases from J; junction bases left unmatched: 9. This CDR3 is CASSSLWGRGETQYF. The CDR3 nucleotides read TGTGCCAGCAGCTCCTTGTGGGGGAGGGGAGAGACCCAGTACTTC.

CDR3 loop: CASRSTSGGYNEQFF. CDR3 DNA sequence: TGTGCCAGCAGGTCCACTAGCGGGGGGTACAATGAGCAGTTCTTC. The chain employs TRBV28 and TRBJ2-1; TRBD2 aligns across 12 bases. This CDR3 has 15 residues. The V gene end was trimmed by 6 bases and the J gene end by 4 bases; junction bases not matched to a gene: 4. Per germline, CDR1 MDHEN and CDR2 SYDVKM.

CDR3 loop: CASSSGRGQVMSAFF. Here the CDR3 DNA reads TGTGCCAGCAGCTCCGGTAGGGGACAGGTTATGTCAGCTTTCTTT. The chain joins TRBV7-9 to TRBJ1-1; TRBD1 matches at 8 bases. CDR3 size: 15 residues. Germline V gives CDR1 SEHNR, CDR2 FQNEAQ (reference sequence). V shed 4 bases and J 10 bases; nucleotides not matched to a gene: 14. Full variable domain (rest looked up from reference TRBV7-9 and TRBJ1-1): DTGVSQNPRHKITKRGQNVTFRCDPISEHNRLYWYRQTLGQGPEFLTYFQNEAQLEKSRLLSDRFSAERPKGSFSTLEIQRTEQGDSAMYLCASSSGRGQVMSAFFGQGTRLTVV.

The chain is built from TRBV30 and TRBJ1-1, with 8 positions matching TRBD1. The germline V gene encodes CDR1 GTSNPN and CDR2 SVGIG (reference sequence). V trimming: 2 bases; J trimming: 1 base; junction bases outside the gene matches: 9. The CDR3 runs 16 residues. The CDR3 region is CAWSMKDGTGNTEAFF. DNA of the CDR3: TGTGCCTGGAGTATGAAGGACGGGACAGGGAACACTGAAGCTTTCTTT.

The chain has TRBV13 and TRBJ1-1, with 8 nucleotides matching TRBD1. The germline V gene has CDR1 PRHDT and CDR2 FYEKMQ (reference sequence). The CDR3 length is 15 residues. The V gene end was trimmed by 5 bases and the J gene end by 2 bases; junction bases not matched to a gene: 7. The CDR3 nucleotides read TGTGCCAGCAGCCTCACAGGACAGGGAAACACTGAAGCTTTCTTT. Protein product: CASSLTGQGNTEAFF.

The J gene is TRBJ2-3, the V gene TRBV11-3, with 12 nucleotides matching TRBD2. Germline CDR1 SGHNT, CDR2 YENEEA. V trimming: 1 base; J trimming: 5 bases; junction bases outside the gene matches: 1. CDR3 size: 15 residues. CDR3 sequence: CASSLGGLAGDTQYF. In nucleotides, the CDR3 is TGTGCCAGCAGCTTAGGGGGACTAGCGGGAGATACGCAGTATTTT.

This chain links TRBV20-1 with TRBJ2-1; D is uncertain. The germline V gene encodes CDR1 DFQATT and CDR2 SNEGSKA (reference sequence). This CDR3 is 11 amino acids long. The V end was cut by 7 bases, the J end by 7 bases, with 11 bases between. This CDR3 reads CSGRVQNEQFF. CDR3 bases: TGCAGTGGCCGGGTTCAAAATGAGCAGTTCTTC.

The chain combines TRBV2 with TRBJ2-5, with D perhaps matching TRBD1 (7 bases). This CDR3 has 16 amino acids. With 5 bases removed from V and 5 bases from J, the gap between germline ends came to 21 bases. The germline CDR1 and CDR2 sequences are SNHLY and FYNNEI. The CDR3 DNA sequence: TGTGCCAGCAGTCGAAGGGGGGACAGTGGTGTTGAGACCCAGTACTTC. Protein: CASSRRGDSGVETQYF.

This chain uses TRBV7-9 with TRBJ1-6; 8 bases fit TRBD1. Unmatched junction bases numbered 4, after V lost 4 bases and J lost 8 bases. This CDR3 is built from 14 residues. The V gene's germline CDR1 is SEHNR and CDR2 FQNEAQ (reference sequence). The chain's CDR3 is CASSSVQGDSPLHF. CDR3 in DNA: TGTGCCAGCAGCTCTGTACAGGGGGATTCACCCCTCCACTTT.

This sequence joins TRBV18 and TRBJ1-2; D possibly corresponds to TRBD1 (5 bases). V lost 2 bases to trimming and J lost 3 bases, with 10 bases between them. Germline assignment: CDR1 KGHSH and CDR2 LQKENI. This CDR3 region has 14 residues. The CDR3: CASSPTGSYYGYTF. DNA of the CDR3: TGTGCCAGCTCACCAACAGGATCCTACTATGGCTACACCTTC.

The rearrangement joins TRBV5-5 to TRBJ2-2; 12 bases fit TRBD1. The germline V gene encodes CDR1 SGHKS and CDR2 YYEKEE (reference sequence). The V gene end was trimmed by 4 bases and the J gene end by 3 bases; junction bases not matched to a gene: 10. The CDR3 extends over 18 amino acids. The CDR3 DNA reads as TGTGCCAGCAGCAAAGGGACAGGGGGCTTTCTGGACACCGGGGAGCTGTTTTTT. Amino acid sequence: CASSKGTGGFLDTGELFF. The complete variable domain, with remaining parts taken from reference TRBV5-5 and TRBJ2-2, reads DAGVTQSPTHLIKTRGQQVTLRCSPISGHKSVSWYQQVLGQGPQFIFQYYEKEERGRGNFPDRFSARQFPNYSSELNVNALLLGDSALYLCASSKGTGGFLDTGELFFGEGSRLTVL.

This rearrangement joins TRBV27 to TRBJ1-2; D remains ambiguous. Germline V gene data show CDR1 as MNHEY and CDR2 as SMNVEV (reference sequence). The length of the CDR3 is 15 residues. V dropped 2 bases and J dropped 7 bases, with 17 bases sitting between them. Here the CDR3 reads CASSLSPNLGGGYTF. The DNA of the CDR3 is TGTGCCAGCAGTTTAAGTCCCAACCTCGGCGGTGGCTACACCTTC.

The chain has TRBV5-5 and TRBJ2-3; TRBD2 is a possible D gene (6 bases). V dropped 3 bases and J dropped 12 bases, with 17 bases sitting between them. CDR3 length: 13 residues. Germline CDR1 is SGHKS and CDR2 is YYEKEE (reference sequence). CDR3 sequence (DNA): TGTGCCAGCAGCTCAGGTAGTCGGGGGTCACAGTATTTT. Translating it yields CASSSGSRGSQYF.

The chain recombines TRBV7-8 with TRBJ2-1, with 8 positions matching TRBD2. Germline loops: CDR1 SGHVS, CDR2 FQNEAQ. V trimming: 1 base; J trimming: 5 bases; junction bases outside the gene matches: 7. The CDR3 extends over 16 amino acids. This CDR3 reads CASSLVFSGGDNEQFF. The CDR3 coding sequence is TGTGCCAGCAGCTTAGTATTTTCCGGGGGGGACAATGAGCAGTTCTTC.

The CDR3 region is CASSSRVTDTQYF. CDR3 DNA: TGTGCCAGCAGCTCTCGAGTGACAGATACGCAGTATTTT. The rearrangement joins TRBV2 to TRBJ2-3, with D uncertain. The CDR3 contains 13 residues. V was pared by 6 bases and J by 3 bases, with 10 bases between. Germline V gives CDR1 SNHLY, CDR2 FYNNEI.

This sequence joins TRBV28 and TRBJ2-7; 7 bases map to TRBD2. The germline gives CDR1 MDHEN, CDR2 SYDVKM. J was trimmed by 2 bases and V by 3 bases; bases with no gene match: 16. This CDR3 contains 18 residues. This chain's CDR3 is CASSLFGGFTGSPYEQYF. DNA of the CDR3: TGTGCCAGCAGTTTGTTCGGGGGGTTTACGGGGAGCCCCTACGAGCAGTACTTC. The entire variable domain, with the rest obtained from reference TRBV28 and TRBJ2-7, is as follows: DVKVTQSSRYLVKRTGEKVFLECVQDMDHENMFWYRQDPGLGLRLIYFSYDVKMKEKGDIPEGYSVSREKKERFSLILESASTNQTSMYLCASSLFGGFTGSPYEQYFGPGTRLTVT.

This clone was seen only a few times. The chain combines TRBV25-1 with TRBJ2-7; D gene uncertain. Germline CDR1 reads MGHDK; CDR2 reads SYGVNS. V was trimmed by 3 bases and J by 10 bases, leaving 10 bases between them. The length of the CDR3 is 11 residues. CDR3 in amino acids: CASSDSVRQYV. The DNA of the CDR3 is TGTGCCAGCAGTGATTCAGTTCGCCAGTACGTC.

This chain connects TRBV7-9 to TRBJ1-1; TRBD1 is a possible D gene (5 bases). CDR1 and CDR2 (germline): SEHNR, FQNEAQ (reference sequence). There are 13 residues in the CDR3. Trimming shortened V by 1 base and J by 5 bases, and 8 bases separated the two germline ends. This chain's CDR3 is CASSLEGTTEAFF. DNA of the CDR3: TGTGCCAGCAGCTTAGAAGGGACTACTGAAGCTTTCTTT.

This clone was recorded only once. The chain carries TRBV7-9 and TRBJ1-5; 7 bases line up with TRBD1. CDR3 size: 14 residues. With 2 bases clipped from V and 3 bases from J, the junction kept 1 base outside the gene matches. In germline, CDR1 is SEHNR, CDR2 FQNEAQ (reference sequence). The chain's CDR3 is CASSLQGVNQPQHF. CDR3 DNA sequence: TGTGCCAGCAGCTTACAGGGGGTCAATCAGCCCCAGCATTTT.